These 9 T cell receptor beta chains share one sample of origin, sequenced in a study of beta chain features in type 1 diabetes. Study results and caveats: TCRB CDR3 length was moderately but significantly reduced in all four CD4+ subsets of Type 1 diabetes patients.

Their specific antigens are unknown. Investigators reverse transcribed all isolated RNA, so they sequenced expressed TCRB transcripts. Libraries were prepared by immunoSEQ multiplex PCR; TCRdb keeps only in-frame clonotypes and omits some of them. The sample holds some 330,000 clones, roughly 12% seen once. Sequencing input: naive CD4+ T cells from blood. The receptors derive from a woman younger than 35 with type 1 diabetes.

The table lists this clone with a few counts. The gene calls are TRBV25-1 and TRBJ2-1, with 10 bases identical to TRBD2. Unmatched junction bases numbered 8, after V lost 4 bases and J lost 8 bases. Germline CDR1 reads MGHDK; CDR2 reads SYGVNS. This CDR3 contains 15 residues. The CDR3 DNA follows: TGTGCCAGCAGTGCCGGACTAGCGGCGGCGGATGAGCAGTTCTTC. This codes for CASSAGLAAADEQFF.

This clone was recorded a few times. The genes are TRBV7-2 and TRBJ2-7; 12 positions match TRBD1. The CDR3 has 14 residues. The ends lost 5 bases at V and 6 bases at J; junction bases unmatched: 5. Looked up from germline, CDR1 is SGHTA and CDR2 is FQGNSA. The CDR3 DNA reads TGTGCCAGCAGCGGGGGACAGGGGGCGGGCGAGCAGTACTTC. This gives the protein CASSGGQGAGEQYF.

CDR3 nucleotide sequence: TGCGACCTAACTAGCGTCTACGAGCAGTACTTC. It encodes CDLTSVYEQYF. This chain links TRBV20-1 with TRBJ2-7, with 7 positions matching TRBD2. CDR1 and CDR2 (germline): DFQATT, SNEGSKA (reference sequence). The CDR3 loop spans 11 amino acids.

The genes are TRBV28 and TRBJ2-7; D might be TRBD1 (6 bases). This CDR3 region has 15 residues. CDR1 and CDR2 from the germline V gene are MDHEN and SYDVKM. Trimming took off 0 bases at V and 2 bases at J, with 11 bases between the two ends. The CDR3 DNA follows: TGTGCCAGCAGTTTATGGGACAGTAGTACCTACGAGCAGTACTTC. Translated: CASSLWDSSTYEQYF.

The rearrangement links TRBV5-1 to TRBJ2-7, with D tentatively TRBD1 (6 bases). CDR3 length equals 22 residues. Trimming removed 3 bases from V and 0 bases from J, with 34 bases in between. CDR1 is SGHRS and CDR2 is YFSETQ in the germline V gene. Here the CDR3 DNA reads TGCGCCAGCAGCTACTCGGCACCGTATTCTACTACAGGGACGTGGAGCTCCTACGAGCAGTACTTC. Translating it yields CASSYSAPYSTTGTWSSYEQYF.

The CDR3 here is CASSYSPGQGDTEAFF. DNA for the CDR3: TGTGCCAGCAGTTACTCGCCGGGACAGGGAGATACTGAAGCTTTCTTT. The chain couples TRBV6-6 to TRBJ1-1, with TRBD1 matching over 9 bases. The germline V gene encodes CDR1 MNHNY and CDR2 SVGAGI (reference sequence). With 0 bases clipped from V and 5 bases from J, the junction kept 7 bases outside the gene matches. This CDR3 is built from 16 residues.

A few counts support this clone. CDR3 nucleotide sequence: TGTGCCTGGAGTGTATCAGGAGAAGCTTTCTTT. It encodes CAWSVSGEAFF. The chain uses TRBV30 and TRBJ1-1; D gene ambiguous. This CDR3 contains 11 residues. Germline V gives CDR1 GTSNPN, CDR2 SVGIG (reference sequence). Trimming removed 0 bases from V and 8 bases from J, with 7 bases in between. Full variable domain (outside the CDR3, taken from reference TRBV30 and TRBJ1-1): SQTIHQWPATLVQPVGSPLSLECTVEGTSNPNLYWYRQAAGRGLQLLFYSVGIGQISSEVPQNLSASRPQDRQFILSSKKLLLSDSGFYLCAWSVSGEAFFGQGTRLTVV.

The chain recombines TRBV4-1 with TRBJ2-7; 7 bases fit TRBD2. The CDR3 loop spans 14 amino acids. Trimming at V came to 1 base and at J to 7 bases, leaving 7 bases not matched to a gene. The germline V gene has CDR1 MGHRA and CDR2 YSYEKL. Written as DNA, the CDR3 is TGCGCCAGCAGCCAAGTGGGGGGGTCCTGGGAGCAGTACTTC. Translated, it gives CASSQVGGSWEQYF.

Written as DNA, the CDR3 is TGTGCCAGCAGCACGGGACAGTTAGCCAAAAACATTCAGTACTTC. Its translation is CASSTGQLAKNIQYF. This sequence joins TRBV2 and TRBJ2-4; 7 positions agree with TRBD1. Germline V gene lookup returns CDR1 SNHLY and CDR2 FYNNEI. V dropped 6 bases and J dropped 0; count of bases not matched to a gene: 5. The CDR3 covers 15 residues.